The 17 T cell receptor beta chains below were found in one sample sequenced in a study of breast tumors, draining lymph nodes, adjacent tissues. The lymph nodes were axillary draining lymph nodes from breast cancer patients. Each CDR3 protein gets one entry after TCRdb re-called the multiplex PCR reads with MiXCR. The sample lists 150,000 to 200,000 distinct CDR3 sequences, 33% occurring once. The sample consisted of axillary lymph node tissue. The receptors originated from a female donor with breast cancer. Some clones in this sample may be carry-over from other donors' samples.

This clonotype was seen ten or more times. This chain uses TRBV7-9 with TRBJ2-7, with unresolved D. The germline V and J ends were trimmed by 5 bases and 2 bases, with 4 bases remaining between them. The CDR3 runs 11 residues. CDR1 and CDR2 (germline): SEHNR, FQNEAQ (reference sequence). The CDR3 is CASSDPYEQYF. The CDR3 nucleotides read TGTGCCAGCAGCGATCCCTACGAGCAGTACTTC.

This clonotype was counted many times. The chain is built from TRBV9 and TRBJ2-5; TRBD2 matches 9 bases. The V gene's germline CDR1 is SGDLS and CDR2 YYNGEE. This CDR3 is 17 amino acids long. V shed 0 bases, J shed 5 bases, and the junction held 11 bases outside the gene matches. The CDR3 DNA reads TGTGCCAGCAGCGTAGTAAAGGCGCGGGAGGGCCACGAGACCCAGTACTTC. Translating it yields CASSVVKAREGHETQYF.

This clonotype was observed at least ten times. The gene calls are TRBV20-1 and TRBJ2-7; 8 nucleotides line up with TRBD2. The CDR3 contains 13 residues. CDR1 and CDR2 from the germline V gene are DFQATT and SNEGSKA (reference sequence). The CDR3 spells CSTKRGNLYEQYF. The CDR3 nucleotides are TGCAGCACCAAGCGGGGGAACCTCTACGAGCAGTACTTC.

There are many counts of this clonotype. This chain uses TRBV10-1 with TRBJ2-7; 8 bases map to TRBD1. J gave up 3 bases and V 8 bases, and 9 bases lay outside the gene matches. The CDR3 has 14 amino acids. The germline gives CDR1 WNHNN, CDR2 SYGVQD (reference sequence). CDR3 loop: CASFTGTGFYEQYF. The CDR3 DNA reads TGCGCCAGCTTTACCGGGACAGGATTCTACGAGCAGTACTTC.

This clonotype was counted ten times or more. The chain is built from TRBV6-1 and TRBJ1-6, with D uncertain. Trimming shortened V by 2 bases and J by 12 bases, and 11 bases separated the two germline ends. The CDR3 is made up of 13 amino acids. The germline V gene has CDR1 MNHNS and CDR2 SASEGT. The CDR3 protein is CASSESTGLPLHF. The CDR3 DNA follows: TGTGCCAGCAGTGAAAGCACGGGCTTACCCCTCCACTTT.

The chain employs TRBV30 and TRBJ1-3; D is possibly TRBD1 (5 bases). V lost 1 base and J lost 3, with 7 bases in between. The length of the CDR3 is 13 residues. Germline V gives CDR1 GTSNPN, CDR2 SVGIG (reference sequence). DNA of the CDR3: TGTGCCTGGAGTGCAGGGTTTGGAAACACCATATATTTT. Amino acids: CAWSAGFGNTIYF.

This clonotype was seen at least ten times. The chain combines TRBV29-1 with TRBJ2-7; no clear D. V was pared by 7 bases and J by 5 bases, with 9 bases between. From germline, CDR1 is SQVTM and CDR2 ANQGSEA. CDR3 size: 10 residues. CDR3 coding DNA: TGCAGCGCCACTCAACACGAGCAGTACTTC. It codes for CSATQHEQYF.

With respect to this clonotype: It may be a read error: a sequence one base away is much more abundant. CDR3 nucleotides: TGTGTCAGCAGCGCGCCGGGACTAGCATTTAAGATGGGCGAGCAGTACTTC. Amino acid sequence: CVSSAPGLAFKMGEQYF. The gene calls are TRBV13 and TRBJ2-7; 9 nucleotides match TRBD2. Germline lookup yields CDR1 PRHDT and CDR2 FYEKMQ (reference sequence). This CDR3 has 17 amino acids.

This chain joins TRBV6-2 or TRBV6-3 and TRBJ2-7; possible D gene TRBD2, 5 bases. CDR1 is MNHEY and CDR2 is SVGEGT in the germline V gene. Trimming stripped 7 bases from V and 2 bases from J, with 12 bases between. This CDR3 is 13 amino acids long. CDR3 coding DNA: TGTGCCAGCACCCCGGAGGAGACCTACGAGCAGTACTTC. It specifies CASTPEETYEQYF.

V gene TRBV5-1 combines with J gene TRBJ2-5; 8 nucleotides line up with TRBD2. The CDR3 length is 21 residues. Germline-derived CDR1 and CDR2 are SGHRS and YFSETQ. V shed 4 bases and J 0 bases; nucleotides not matched to a gene: 23. The CDR3 DNA is TGCGCCAGCAGCCCGCTCGGGGTAGCGGGACTCGGGGGCCGTGACCAAGAGACCCAGTACTTC. The encoded protein is CASSPLGVAGLGGRDQETQYF.

The V gene is TRBV2, the J gene TRBJ1-1; possibly TRBD1 for D (6 bases). Germline lookup yields CDR1 SNHLY and CDR2 FYNNEI. This CDR3 has 12 amino acids. The germline V and J ends were trimmed by 8 bases and 4 bases, with 11 bases remaining between them. CDR3 nucleotide sequence: TGTGCCAGCGGAGGGGGGACCACTGAAGCTTTCTTT. Translation: CASGGGTTEAFF.

This clonotype was counted many times. The chain links TRBV7-9 to TRBJ2-5, with D possibly TRBD2 on 7 matching bases. V lost 3 bases and J 0 bases, leaving 8 bases between the germline ends. The CDR3 loop spans 14 amino acids. Germline CDR1 SEHNR, CDR2 FQNEAQ (reference sequence). CDR3 DNA sequence: TGTGCCAGCAGCTTGGGGGGGCACCAAGAGACCCAGTACTTC. Translation gives CASSLGGHQETQYF. The whole variable domain, remainder taken from reference TRBV7-9 and TRBJ2-5, is DTGVSQNPRHKITKRGQNVTFRCDPISEHNRLYWYRQTLGQGPEFLTYFQNEAQLEKSRLLSDRFSAERPKGSFSTLEIQRTEQGDSAMYLCASSLGGHQETQYFGPGTRLLVL.

This clonotype came up a few times. One end of the junction varies from germline; a read error may be responsible. The chain is built from TRBV6-1 and TRBJ2-5; D is ambiguous. Germline CDR1 MNHNS, CDR2 SASEGT. This CDR3 is 15 amino acids long. CDR3 in DNA: TGTGCCAGCAGTCAAGCGCTACGGCTCGGGGAGACCCAGTACTTC. Translated: CASSQALRLGETQYF.

This clonotype occurred once. This chain uses TRBV12-3 or TRBV12-4 with TRBJ1-3, with a tentative D call TRBD1 (6 bases). The length of the CDR3 is 15 residues. V was clipped by 5 bases and J by 0 bases, with 11 bases between them. The CDR3 protein is CASSPWTVSGNTIYF. In nucleotides, the CDR3 is TGTGCCAGCAGTCCCTGGACAGTCTCTGGAAACACCATATATTTT.

There are a few counts of this clonotype. A much larger clone lies one base from this, so it may be a read error. The DNA of the CDR3 is TGTGCCAGCAGCTTTCACCGGACAGGAGTTGAAAAACTGTTTTTT. Residues: CASSFHRTGVEKLFF. The genes are TRBV13 and TRBJ1-4; 7 bases align to TRBD1. Germline V gene data show CDR1 as PRHDT and CDR2 as FYEKMQ (reference sequence). The CDR3 covers 15 residues. Trimming cost V 3 bases and J 7 bases; bases outside gene matches: 8.

This clonotype has a handful of counts. A much larger clonotype is one base distant, so this may be a read error. The gene calls are TRBV11-2 and TRBJ1-2; D perhaps matches TRBD1 (5 bases). The CDR3 spans 12 residues. Germline-derived CDR1 and CDR2 are SGHAT and FQNNGV. The CDR3 DNA reads TGTGCCAGCGGCTTGAGCAGGGATGGCTACACCTTC. It yields the protein CASGLSRDGYTF.

In the case of this clonotype: One end of the junction is discordant with germline, which a read error may explain. This chain connects TRBV6-6 to TRBJ2-3; D is unclear. The CDR3 covers 15 residues. The germline V gene encodes CDR1 MNHNY and CDR2 SVGAGI (reference sequence). In nucleotides, the CDR3 is TGTGCCAGCAGTTACGCGTTAGGTAGCACAGATGCGCAGTATTTT. It yields the protein CASSYALGSTDAQYF.